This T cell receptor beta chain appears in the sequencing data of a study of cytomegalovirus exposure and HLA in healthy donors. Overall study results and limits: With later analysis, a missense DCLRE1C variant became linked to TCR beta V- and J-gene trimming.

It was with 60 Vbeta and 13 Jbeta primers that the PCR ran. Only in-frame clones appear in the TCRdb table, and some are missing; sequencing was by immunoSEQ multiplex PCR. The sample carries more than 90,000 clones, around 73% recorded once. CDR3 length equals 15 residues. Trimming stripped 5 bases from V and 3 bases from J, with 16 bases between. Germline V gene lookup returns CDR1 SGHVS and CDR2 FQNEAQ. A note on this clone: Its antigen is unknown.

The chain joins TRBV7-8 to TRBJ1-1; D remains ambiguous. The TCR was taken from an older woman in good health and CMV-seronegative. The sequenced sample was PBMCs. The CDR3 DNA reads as TGTGCCAGCAGCACAAAGAGGGATGTGGACACTGAAGCTTTCTTT. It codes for CASSTKRDVDTEAFF.